This T cell receptor beta chain comes out of a study of cytomegalovirus exposure and HLA in healthy donors. Per the germline V gene, CDR1 is MGHRA and CDR2 is YSYEKL. CDR3 length equals 16 residues. V lost 4 bases and J lost 4; bases outside the gene matches: 9. Overall study results and limits: The classifier, whose performance was assessed in both the original and validation cohorts, reportedly diagnosed cytomegalovirus status with high specificity and sensitivity. The study labeled 164 TCR beta chains cytomegalovirus-associated.

With respect to this clone: Its matching antigen is unknown.

Amplification used 60 Vbeta primers and 13 Jbeta primers. TCRdb's copy holds only in-frame clones and misses some; the assay was immunoSEQ multiplex PCR. This table holds over 100,000 clones, around 72% found once. The sequence was obtained from a man aged 45-65 years in good health and CMV-seropositive. Sequences were obtained from PBMCs. J is TRBJ1-2 and V is TRBV4-1; 10 nucleotides line up with TRBD1. The CDR3 DNA sequence: TGCGCCAGCAGCCCATCCGGGACAGGGGTTTCCTATGGCTACACCTTC. The encoded protein is CASSPSGTGVSYGYTF.